The 31 T cell receptor beta chains below all came from one sample that was sequenced in a study of shared clonotypes between healthy human individuals. Libraries were prepared by immunoSEQ multiplex PCR; TCRdb keeps only in-frame clonotypes and omits some of them. The data show some 2 million clones, about 94% seen once. Naive CD8 cells, CD45RO-negative and positively selected for CCR7, excluded terminally differentiated effector memory CD45RA+ cells. The sequenced sample consisted of naive CD8+ T cells sorted from blood. Every receptor here comes from a young man in good health.

The CDR3 nucleotides are TGTGCCAGCAGCTTAGCGCTTAGCGGGGGAGAGACCCAGTACTTC. This encodes CASSLALSGGETQYF. The V gene is TRBV7-9, the J gene TRBJ2-5; TRBD2 agrees at 9 bases. The V gene end was trimmed by 0 bases and the J gene end by 4 bases; junction bases not matched to a gene: 3. From germline, CDR1 is SEHNR and CDR2 FQNEAQ (reference sequence). There are 15 residues in the CDR3. The entire variable domain, with the rest obtained from reference TRBV7-9 and TRBJ2-5, is as follows: DTGVSQNPRHKITKRGQNVTFRCDPISEHNRLYWYRQTLGQGPEFLTYFQNEAQLEKSRLLSDRFSAERPKGSFSTLEIQRTEQGDSAMYLCASSLALSGGETQYFGPGTRLLVL.

The chain couples TRBV6-1 to TRBJ1-1, with D uncertain. CDR3 length: 12 residues. Deletions cut 10 bases from V and 2 bases from J, with 11 bases between. Germline CDR1 is MNHNS and CDR2 is SASEGT. The CDR3 protein is CATSDVNTEAFF. The CDR3 DNA sequence: TGTGCCACCTCAGACGTCAACACTGAAGCTTTCTTT.

The V gene is TRBV7-9, the J gene TRBJ2-3; D unclear. Germline values: CDR1 SEHNR, CDR2 FQNEAQ (reference sequence). The CDR3 consists of 15 residues. V lost 4 bases and J lost 6, with 17 bases in between. The CDR3 DNA is TGTGCCAGCAGCTCGCGGCGCGAGGTATTGGATACGCAGTATTTT. Amino acid sequence: CASSSRREVLDTQYF.

The V and J genes are TRBV30 and TRBJ2-5; 10 bases are a match to TRBD2. V lost 1 base and J lost 3; bases outside the gene matches: 8. The CDR3 has 16 amino acids. Per germline, CDR1 GTSNPN and CDR2 SVGIG (reference sequence). The CDR3 DNA reads as TGTGCCTGGAGTGGAGCGAGCGGGGGGGTCGAAGAGACCCAGTACTTC. This encodes CAWSGASGGVEETQYF.

Comments on this clone: The sample holds other DNA sequences that translate to the same CDR3. V and J are TRBV5-1 and TRBJ2-2; TRBD2 might be the D (6 bases). V was cut by 4 bases and J by 1 base, with 11 bases left in between. The CDR3 is made up of 15 amino acids. Germline V CDR1 and CDR2: SGHRS, YFSETQ. The CDR3 loop is CASSAGTVNTGELFF. The CDR3 DNA sequence: TGCGCCAGCAGCGCAGGGACTGTGAACACCGGGGAGCTGTTTTTT.

The chain couples TRBV30 to TRBJ1-2; D unclear. The CDR3 covers 11 residues. Germline V gene sequence: CDR1 GTSNPN, CDR2 SVGIG (reference sequence). V lost 0 bases and J 6 bases, leaving 5 bases between the germline ends. The DNA of the CDR3 is TGTGCCTGGAGTGTTCAGCATGGCTACACCTTC. Its protein product is CAWSVQHGYTF.

V and J are TRBV18 and TRBJ2-5; the D is unclear. In germline, CDR1 is KGHSH, CDR2 LQKENI. The CDR3 is 14 residues long. Between the trimmed V and J ends, which lost 2 bases and 2 bases, there was a span of 9 bases. CDR3 loop: CASSPAVWQETQYF. CDR3 sequence (DNA): TGTGCCAGCTCACCAGCGGTCTGGCAAGAGACCCAGTACTTC.

This rearrangement joins TRBV6-1 to TRBJ2-1; D tentatively reads TRBD1 or TRBD2 (6 bases each). Germline values: CDR1 MNHNS, CDR2 SASEGT. V gave up 8 bases and J gave up 5 bases, with 19 bases separating them. The CDR3 has 15 residues. The CDR3 coding sequence is TGTGCCAGCTCCTACCTCCGGGGGCCCGACAATGAGCAGTTCTTC. Translation: CASSYLRGPDNEQFF.

For this clone: Other DNA sequences from this sample encode an identical CDR3 as well. The genes are TRBV5-6 and TRBJ2-5; possibly TRBD1 or TRBD2 for D (6 bases each). Germline V gives CDR1 SGHDT, CDR2 YYEEEE. V shed 3 bases and J shed 5 bases, with 11 bases lying between them. This CDR3 comprises 13 residues. CDR3 DNA sequence: TGTGCCAGCAGCTCCGGGGGCGGGGAGACCCAGTACTTC. This gives the protein CASSSGGGETQYF.

V usage is TRBV7-9 and J usage is TRBJ2-7; TRBD1 is a possible D gene (5 bases). Germline CDR1 and CDR2: SEHNR and FQNEAQ (reference sequence). CDR3 length: 16 residues. Trimming cost V 4 bases and J 1 base, with 17 bases left between them. The DNA for the CDR3 is TGTGCCAGCAGCTCTCCGACAGAGACCGCTTCCTACGAGCAGTACTTC. Protein product: CASSSPTETASYEQYF. The whole variable domain, filled in from reference TRBV7-9 and TRBJ2-7, reads DTGVSQNPRHKITKRGQNVTFRCDPISEHNRLYWYRQTLGQGPEFLTYFQNEAQLEKSRLLSDRFSAERPKGSFSTLEIQRTEQGDSAMYLCASSSPTETASYEQYFGPGTRLTVT.

The V gene is TRBV5-6, the J gene TRBJ2-5; TRBD2 agrees at 9 bases. The CDR3 has 15 residues. The J segment lost 5 bases and the V segment lost 0 bases, leaving 5 bases of the junction unmatched. Germline CDR1 SGHDT, CDR2 YYEEEE. The CDR3 reads CASSLASGGPETQYF. The CDR3 DNA reads as TGTGCCAGCAGCTTGGCCAGCGGGGGGCCGGAGACCCAGTACTTC.

DNA of the CDR3: TGTGCCAGCAGCTCGCGACAGGTGAACACTGAAGCTTTCTTT. It yields the protein CASSSRQVNTEAFF. The chain employs TRBV7-6 and TRBJ1-1, with a weak D call TRBD1 (6 bases). V was trimmed by 4 bases and J by 0 bases, leaving 9 bases between them. CDR1 and CDR2 from the germline V gene are SGHVS and FNYEAQ. The length of the CDR3 is 14 residues.

This chain joins TRBV30 and TRBJ2-5; D unresolved. CDR1 and CDR2 from the germline V gene are GTSNPN and SVGIG (reference sequence). V was trimmed by 7 bases and J by 3 bases, leaving 12 bases between them. The CDR3 contains 12 residues. Here the CDR3 reads CASLGREETQYF. The CDR3 coding sequence is TGTGCCTCCCTGGGAAGGGAAGAGACCCAGTACTTC.

The V and J genes are TRBV27 and TRBJ2-6; 9 nucleotides match TRBD1. V lost 5 bases and J lost 0; bases outside the gene matches: 11. Germline CDR1 MNHEY, CDR2 SMNVEV (reference sequence). The CDR3 sequence is 19 residues long. Here the CDR3 DNA reads TGTGCCAGCAGTCGCCGGACAGGGGCCGACTACTCTGGGGCCAACGTCCTGACTTTC. Protein: CASSRRTGADYSGANVLTF. Combining the CDR3 with reference TRBV27 and TRBJ2-6 gives the whole variable domain EAQVTQNPRYLITVTGKKLTVTCSQNMNHEYMSWYRQDPGLGLRQIYYSMNVEVTDKGDVPEGYKVSRKEKRNFPLILESPSPNQTSLYFCASSRRTGADYSGANVLTFGAGSRLTVL.

The chain employs TRBV5-8 and TRBJ2-5, with 11 bases that match TRBD1. V lost 6 bases and J lost 5; bases outside the gene matches: 6. This CDR3 has 14 amino acids. CDR1 and CDR2 (germline): SGHTS, YDEGEE. CDR3 protein: CASNYGTGGETQYF. The CDR3 bases are TGTGCCAGCAACTACGGGACAGGGGGGGAGACCCAGTACTTC.

The chain carries TRBV19 and TRBJ2-2; TRBD2 is a possible D gene (6 bases). Germline V gene lookup returns CDR1 LNHDA and CDR2 SQIVND (reference sequence). The CDR3 runs to 17 residues. The V gene lost 3 bases and the J gene lost 8 bases, with 22 bases spanning the gap. CDR3 amino acids: CASSMKPWKEGAGELFF. The CDR3 DNA follows: TGTGCCAGTAGTATGAAACCATGGAAGGAGGGAGCGGGGGAGCTGTTTTTT.

The V and J genes are TRBV7-2 and TRBJ2-1, with D perhaps matching TRBD2 (5 bases). The V and J ends lost 1 base and 4 bases respectively, with 14 bases between them. The CDR3 consists of 16 residues. From germline, CDR1 is SGHTA and CDR2 FQGNSA. The CDR3 nucleotides are TGTGCCAGCAGCTTAGTGCCACTAGAGGAATACAATGAGCAGTTCTTC. Translated: CASSLVPLEEYNEQFF.

Concerning this clone: The same CDR3 can be traced to other DNA sequences in this sample. The rearrangement links TRBV4-1 to TRBJ2-7, with 8 nucleotides matching TRBD1. Germline loops: CDR1 MGHRA, CDR2 YSYEKL. The J segment lost 0 bases and the V segment lost 0 bases, leaving 1 base of the junction unmatched. The CDR3 runs 15 residues. The CDR3 here is CASSQEDRGSYEQYF. CDR3 nucleotides: TGCGCCAGCAGCCAAGAAGACAGGGGCTCCTACGAGCAGTACTTC.

V gene TRBV5-6 combines with J gene TRBJ2-3; 11 nucleotides align to TRBD2. This CDR3 is built from 17 residues. Germline CDR1 is SGHDT and CDR2 is YYEEEE. V shed 4 bases and J 3 bases; nucleotides not matched to a gene: 10. The CDR3 region has the DNA TGTGCCAGCAGCATAGCGGGGGGGCCGGTGAGTACAGATACGCAGTATTTT. Its protein product is CASSIAGGPVSTDTQYF. The variable domain in full, completed from reference TRBV5-6 and TRBJ2-3, reads DAGVTQSPTHLIKTRGQQVTLRCSPKSGHDTVSWYQQALGQGPQFIFQYYEEEERQRGNFPDRFSGHQFPNYSSELNVNALLLGDSALYLCASSIAGGPVSTDTQYFGPGTRLTVL.

CDR3 sequence (DNA): TGTGCCAGCAGTCCCCCAGGGTTATCTAGCACAGATACGCAGTATTTT. Protein product: CASSPPGLSSTDTQYF. The chain links TRBV27 to TRBJ2-3; the D gene is possibly TRBD1 (5 bases). In germline, CDR1 is MNHEY, CDR2 SMNVEV (reference sequence). The CDR3 covers 16 residues. The V gene lost 5 bases and the J gene lost 0 bases, with 15 bases spanning the gap.

The table lists this clone with a count of one. One junction end does not reproduce the germline sequence, and a read error may be involved. The identical CDR3 is also encoded by other nucleotide sequences in the sample. The gene calls are TRBV27 and TRBJ2-7; 10 positions match TRBD1. Per the germline V gene, CDR1 is MNHEY and CDR2 is SMNVEV (reference sequence). CDR3 size: 15 residues. In nucleotides, the CDR3 is TGTGCCAGCAGTCTATCCGGGACAGGGGATTACGAGCAGTACTTC. It is translated as CASSLSGTGDYEQYF.

V gene TRBV27 combines with J gene TRBJ1-6, with D possibly matching TRBD1 (5 bases). The CDR3 has 13 residues. V was trimmed by 7 bases and J by 12 bases, leaving 16 bases between them. Germline CDR1 and CDR2: MNHEY and SMNVEV (reference sequence). The CDR3 is CASTFGGSGPLHF. The CDR3 DNA is TGTGCCAGCACCTTCGGGGGGTCTGGACCCCTCCACTTT.

This sequence joins TRBV5-4 and TRBJ1-1; 11 bases are shared with TRBD1. CDR1 and CDR2 from the germline V gene are SGHNT and YYREEE (reference sequence). The CDR3 consists of 17 residues. J was trimmed by 5 bases and V by 4 bases; bases with no gene match: 13. DNA for the CDR3: TGTGCCAGCAGCCGCAACCCGTGGGGACAGGGGGTTACTGAAGCTTTCTTT. Encoded protein: CASSRNPWGQGVTEAFF.

Points on this clone: Distinct nucleotide sequences in the sample also encode this CDR3. CDR3 DNA: TGTGCCAGCAGCTTAGTAGGGGACTACGAGCAGTACTTC. Protein: CASSLVGDYEQYF. V gene TRBV11-2 combines with J gene TRBJ2-7; D possibly corresponds to TRBD1 (5 bases). V was trimmed by 1 base and J by 3 bases, leaving 7 bases between them. The CDR3 loop spans 13 amino acids. CDR1 and CDR2 (germline): SGHAT, FQNNGV.

Details on this clone: Other DNA sequences in this sample translate to the same CDR3. This rearrangement joins TRBV6-5 to TRBJ2-1; TRBD1 aligns across 8 bases. This CDR3 contains 15 residues. Germline assignment: CDR1 MNHEY and CDR2 SVGAGI. V was pared by 0 bases and J by 4 bases, with 2 bases of the junction left unmatched. CDR3 in amino acids: CASSYSGTGYNEQFF. DNA for the CDR3: TGTGCCAGCAGTTACTCGGGGACAGGTTACAATGAGCAGTTCTTC.

The chain joins TRBV6-6 to TRBJ1-1, with TRBD1 matching 8 bases. Germline CDR1 and CDR2: MNHNY and SVGAGI (reference sequence). The CDR3 is 13 amino acids. Trimming cost V 6 bases and J 4 bases; bases outside gene matches: 4. Here the CDR3 reads CASSLDRGTEAFF. For the CDR3, the DNA is TGTGCCAGCAGCCTTGACAGGGGCACTGAAGCTTTCTTT.

A remark on this clone: The identical CDR3 is also encoded by other nucleotide sequences in the sample. The genes are TRBV7-9 and TRBJ1-2; D not resolved. CDR3 length: 14 amino acids. Germline assignment: CDR1 SEHNR and CDR2 FQNEAQ (reference sequence). Deletions cut 1 base from V and 0 bases from J, with 6 bases between. The CDR3 here is CASSLGQANYGYTF. As DNA, the CDR3 is TGTGCCAGCAGCTTAGGCCAGGCTAACTATGGCTACACCTTC.

This clone was counted a single time. The rearrangement links TRBV4-1 to TRBJ1-5; D remains unclear. CDR3 size: 16 residues. V shed 0 bases and J shed 4 bases, with 13 bases lying between them. The germline gives CDR1 MGHRA, CDR2 YSYEKL. The DNA for the CDR3 is TGCGCCAGCAGCCAAGATCGAAGTATCGGAAATCAGCCCCAGCATTTT. Amino acids: CASSQDRSIGNQPQHF.

The rearrangement uses TRBV27 and TRBJ2-5, with TRBD2 identical over 9 bases. Germline CDR1 and CDR2: MNHEY and SMNVEV (reference sequence). The V segment lost 9 bases and the J segment 3 bases; nucleotides outside the gene matches: 8. The CDR3 runs 14 residues. Here the CDR3 reads CASRTSVGKETQYF. CDR3 in DNA: TGTGCCAGTCGGACTAGCGTCGGTAAAGAGACCCAGTACTTC.

The chain couples TRBV19 to TRBJ2-1; D not resolved. The CDR3 extends over 13 amino acids. Germline CDR1 is LNHDA and CDR2 is SQIVND (reference sequence). With 3 bases removed from V and 9 bases from J, the gap between germline ends came to 12 bases. CDR3 region: CASSMSLSFEQFF. The DNA of the CDR3 is TGTGCCAGTAGTATGAGTCTCTCATTTGAGCAGTTCTTC.

This clone was found once. The gene calls are TRBV4-1 and TRBJ1-1, with 7 positions matching TRBD1. CDR3 size: 13 residues. Germline V gene data show CDR1 as MGHRA and CDR2 as YSYEKL. Trimming cost V 5 bases and J 3 bases; bases outside gene matches: 3. The CDR3 region has the DNA TGCGCCAGCAGCATCACAGGGGACACTGAAGCTTTCTTT. Translating gives CASSITGDTEAFF.